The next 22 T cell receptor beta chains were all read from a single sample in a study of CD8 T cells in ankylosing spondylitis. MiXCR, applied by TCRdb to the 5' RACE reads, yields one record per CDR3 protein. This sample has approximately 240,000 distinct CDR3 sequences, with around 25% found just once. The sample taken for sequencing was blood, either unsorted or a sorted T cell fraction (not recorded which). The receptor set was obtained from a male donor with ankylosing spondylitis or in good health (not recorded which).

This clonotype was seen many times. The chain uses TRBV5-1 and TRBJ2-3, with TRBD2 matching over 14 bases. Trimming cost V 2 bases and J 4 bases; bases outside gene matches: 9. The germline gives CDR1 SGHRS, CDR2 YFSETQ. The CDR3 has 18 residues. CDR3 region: CASSFRGSTSGGADTQYF. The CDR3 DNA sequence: TGCGCCAGCAGCTTTAGGGGATCGACTAGCGGGGGGGCAGATACGCAGTATTTT.

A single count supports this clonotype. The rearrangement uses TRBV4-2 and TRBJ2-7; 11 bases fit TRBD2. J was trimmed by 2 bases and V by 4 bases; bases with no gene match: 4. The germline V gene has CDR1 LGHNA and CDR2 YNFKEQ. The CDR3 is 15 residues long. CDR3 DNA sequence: TGTGCCAGCAGCCCCACTAGCGGGGGAGCCTACGAGCAGTACTTC. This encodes CASSPTSGGAYEQYF.

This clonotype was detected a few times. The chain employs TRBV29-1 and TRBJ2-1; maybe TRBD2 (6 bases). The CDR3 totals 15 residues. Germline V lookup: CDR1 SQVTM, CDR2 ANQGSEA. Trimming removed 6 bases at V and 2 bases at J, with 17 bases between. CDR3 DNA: TGCAGCGTCAAACCGACCGGGGGAACCTACAATGAGCAGTTCTTC. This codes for CSVKPTGGTYNEQFF.

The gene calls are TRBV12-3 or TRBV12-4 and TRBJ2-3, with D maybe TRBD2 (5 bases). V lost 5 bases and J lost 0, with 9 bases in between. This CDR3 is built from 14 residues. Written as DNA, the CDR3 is TGTGCCAGCAGTCATAGCGCCAGCACAGATACGCAGTATTTT. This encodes CASSHSASTDTQYF.

This CDR3 reads CASSQAAGGQNNEQFF. The CDR3 DNA is TGTGCCAGCAGCCAAGCGGCTGGGGGGCAAAACAATGAGCAGTTCTTC. The chain uses TRBV4-2 and TRBJ2-1, with D perhaps being TRBD1 or TRBD2 (6 bases each). This CDR3 comprises 16 residues. Germline V CDR1 and CDR2: LGHNA, YNFKEQ. The V and J ends lost 1 base and 5 bases respectively, with 15 bases between them.

CDR3 protein: CASRGQGGRTGELFF. The CDR3 DNA is TGTGCCAGCAGGGGACAGGGAGGTCGCACCGGGGAGCTGTTTTTT. V is TRBV28 and J is TRBJ2-2; 9 bases line up with TRBD1. This CDR3 comprises 15 residues. Trimming took 6 bases from V and 4 from J; bases not matched to a gene: 6. Germline V gene data show CDR1 as MDHEN and CDR2 as SYDVKM. Filled out from reference TRBV28 and TRBJ2-2, the complete variable domain reads DVKVTQSSRYLVKRTGEKVFLECVQDMDHENMFWYRQDPGLGLRLIYFSYDVKMKEKGDIPEGYSVSREKKERFSLILESASTNQTSMYLCASRGQGGRTGELFFGEGSRLTVL.

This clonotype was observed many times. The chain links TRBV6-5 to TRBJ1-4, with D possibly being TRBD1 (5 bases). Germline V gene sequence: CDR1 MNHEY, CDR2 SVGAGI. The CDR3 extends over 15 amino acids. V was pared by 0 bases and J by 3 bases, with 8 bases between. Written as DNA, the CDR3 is TGTGCCAGCAGTTACTCGAGAGGGGCTAATGAAAAACTGTTTTTT. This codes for CASSYSRGANEKLFF.

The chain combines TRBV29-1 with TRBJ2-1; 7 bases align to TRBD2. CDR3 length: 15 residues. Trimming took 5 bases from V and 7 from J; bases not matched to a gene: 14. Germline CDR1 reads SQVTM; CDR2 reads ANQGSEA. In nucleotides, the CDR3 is TGCAGCGTTTCTGGATGGGGGGGTGTGCGGAATGAGCAGTTCTTC. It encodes CSVSGWGGVRNEQFF.

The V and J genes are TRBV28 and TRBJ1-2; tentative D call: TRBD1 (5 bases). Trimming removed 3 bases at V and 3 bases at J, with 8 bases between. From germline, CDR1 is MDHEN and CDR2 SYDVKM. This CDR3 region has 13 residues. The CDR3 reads CASSFDSHYGYTF. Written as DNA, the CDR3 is TGTGCCAGCAGTTTCGACAGCCACTATGGCTACACCTTC.

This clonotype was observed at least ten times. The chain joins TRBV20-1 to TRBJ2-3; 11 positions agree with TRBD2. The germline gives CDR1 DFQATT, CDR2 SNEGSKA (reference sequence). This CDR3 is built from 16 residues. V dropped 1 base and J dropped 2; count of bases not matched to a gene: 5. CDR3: CSARVVAGGITDTQYF. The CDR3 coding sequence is TGCAGTGCTAGAGTTGTAGCGGGGGGGATCACAGATACGCAGTATTTT.

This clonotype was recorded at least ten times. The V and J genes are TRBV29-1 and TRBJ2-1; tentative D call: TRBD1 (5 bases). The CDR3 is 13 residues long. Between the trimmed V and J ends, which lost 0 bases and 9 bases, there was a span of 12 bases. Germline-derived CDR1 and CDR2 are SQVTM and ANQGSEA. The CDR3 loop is CSVEEDMGREQFF. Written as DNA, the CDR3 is TGCAGCGTTGAAGAGGACATGGGCCGTGAGCAGTTCTTC.

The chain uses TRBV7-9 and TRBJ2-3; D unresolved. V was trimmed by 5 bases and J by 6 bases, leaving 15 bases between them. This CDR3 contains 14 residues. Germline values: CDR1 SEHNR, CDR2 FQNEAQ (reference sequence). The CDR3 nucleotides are TGTGCCAGCAGCGCCAAAGGACGTTGGGATACGCAGTATTTT. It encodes CASSAKGRWDTQYF. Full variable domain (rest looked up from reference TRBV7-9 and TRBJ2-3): DTGVSQNPRHKITKRGQNVTFRCDPISEHNRLYWYRQTLGQGPEFLTYFQNEAQLEKSRLLSDRFSAERPKGSFSTLEIQRTEQGDSAMYLCASSAKGRWDTQYFGPGTRLTVL.

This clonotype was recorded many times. CDR3 protein: CSVEGGRASPQYF. CDR3 coding DNA: TGCAGCGTTGAAGGGGGCAGAGCCTCTCCCCAGTACTTC. The chain carries TRBV29-1 and TRBJ2-5, with a possible D match to TRBD1 (5 bases). The CDR3 sequence is 13 residues long. Germline values: CDR1 SQVTM, CDR2 ANQGSEA. V was pared by 1 base and J by 9 bases, with 15 bases between. Drawing the rest from reference TRBV29-1 and TRBJ2-5, the complete variable domain is SAVISQKPSRDICQRGTSLTIQCQVDSQVTMMFWYRQQPGQSLTLIATANQGSEATYESGFVIDKFPISRPNLTFSTLTVSNMSPEDSSIYLCSVEGGRASPQYFGPGTRLLVL.

This CDR3 is CASSLAGTSADNEQFF. The CDR3 DNA reads TGTGCCAGCAGTTTAGCCGGGACTAGCGCTGACAATGAGCAGTTCTTC. This chain connects TRBV12-3 or TRBV12-4 to TRBJ2-1; the match to TRBD2 covers 10 bases. The J segment lost 5 bases and the V segment lost 0 bases, leaving 4 bases of the junction unmatched. This CDR3 has 16 residues.

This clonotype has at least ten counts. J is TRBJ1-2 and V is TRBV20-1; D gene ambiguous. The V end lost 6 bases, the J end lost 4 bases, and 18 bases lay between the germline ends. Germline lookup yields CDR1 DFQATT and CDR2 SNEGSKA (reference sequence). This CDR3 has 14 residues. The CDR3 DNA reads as TGCAGTGCCCCTCGTCCACAGTCTCTCTATGGCTACACCTTC. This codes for CSAPRPQSLYGYTF.

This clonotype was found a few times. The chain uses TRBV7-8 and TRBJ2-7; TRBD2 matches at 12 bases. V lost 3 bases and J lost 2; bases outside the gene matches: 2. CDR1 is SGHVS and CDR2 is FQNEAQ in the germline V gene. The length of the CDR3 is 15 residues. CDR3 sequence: CASSFLAGGPYEQYF. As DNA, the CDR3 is TGTGCCAGCAGCTTCCTAGCGGGGGGGCCCTACGAGCAGTACTTC.

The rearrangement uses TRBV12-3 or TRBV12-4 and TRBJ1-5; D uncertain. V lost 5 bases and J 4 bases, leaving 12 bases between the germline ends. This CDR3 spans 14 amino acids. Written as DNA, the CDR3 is TGTGCCAGCAGTGCAGGTAGTCGTAATCAGCCCCAGCATTTT. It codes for CASSAGSRNQPQHF.

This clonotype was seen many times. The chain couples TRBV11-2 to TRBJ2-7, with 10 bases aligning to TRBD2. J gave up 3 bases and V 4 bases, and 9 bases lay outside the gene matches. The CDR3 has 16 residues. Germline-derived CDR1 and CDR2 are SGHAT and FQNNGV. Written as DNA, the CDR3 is TGTGCCAGCAGCTCATTAGCGGGGGGCCCGATCTACGAGCAGTACTTC. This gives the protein CASSSLAGGPIYEQYF.

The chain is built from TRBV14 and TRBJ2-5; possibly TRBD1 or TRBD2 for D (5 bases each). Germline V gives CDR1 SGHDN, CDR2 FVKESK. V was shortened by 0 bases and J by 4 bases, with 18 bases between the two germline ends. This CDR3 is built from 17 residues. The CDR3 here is CASSQDRGDPVRETQYF. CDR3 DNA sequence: TGTGCCAGCAGCCAAGATAGGGGAGACCCAGTTAGAGAGACCCAGTACTTC.

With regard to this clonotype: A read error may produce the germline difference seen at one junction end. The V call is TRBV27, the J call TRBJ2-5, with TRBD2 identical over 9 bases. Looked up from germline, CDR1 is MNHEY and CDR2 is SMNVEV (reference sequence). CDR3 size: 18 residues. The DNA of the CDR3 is TGTGCCCGCAGTTTTGATGGGGTTGGGGCGGGGGGGCAAGAGACCCAGTACTTC. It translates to CARSFDGVGAGGQETQYF.

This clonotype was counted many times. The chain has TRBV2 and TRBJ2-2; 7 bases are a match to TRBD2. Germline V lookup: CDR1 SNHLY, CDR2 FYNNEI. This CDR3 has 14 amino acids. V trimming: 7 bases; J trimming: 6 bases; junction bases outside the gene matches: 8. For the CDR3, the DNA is TGTGCCAGCAAGGGGAGGGTCAACGCCGGGGAGCTGTTTTTT. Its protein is CASKGRVNAGELFF.

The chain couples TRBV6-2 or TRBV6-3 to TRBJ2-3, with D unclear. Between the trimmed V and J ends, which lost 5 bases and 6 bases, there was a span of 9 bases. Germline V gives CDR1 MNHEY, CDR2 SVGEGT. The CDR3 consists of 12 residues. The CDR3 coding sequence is TGTGCCAGCAGTGACGAAGGGGATACGCAGTATTTT. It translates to CASSDEGDTQYF.